This T cell receptor beta chain was retrieved from a study of cytomegalovirus exposure and HLA in healthy donors. Healthy people donating bone marrow made up the donors. The CDR3 has 14 residues. The germline V gene has CDR1 MNHNS and CDR2 SASEGT. V lost 6 bases and J lost 2; bases outside the gene matches: 4. To note about this clone: Its antigen is as yet unknown.

Study-level points and caveats: More clonal expansion characterized HLA-associated TCR beta chains than equally common others in a later analysis. In a later analysis, V- and J-gene trimming of beta chains associated with a DCLRE1C missense variant, replicated independently.

It was with 60 Vbeta and 13 Jbeta primers that the PCR ran. Sequencing was performed with immunoSEQ multiplex PCR; in TCRdb, only in-frame clones are kept and a portion is missing. The sample comprises about 73,000 clones, about three quarters of which are singletons, and 0.8% to 1.1% rests with the top ten. The sequenced sample consisted of PBMCs. The chain links TRBV6-1 to TRBJ1-1; 9 bases line up with TRBD1. The sequence was collected from a male donor in good health and CMV-seronegative. Here the CDR3 reads CASRSGQGNTEAFF. The CDR3 DNA is TGTGCCAGCAGATCGGGACAGGGCAACACTGAAGCTTTCTTT.